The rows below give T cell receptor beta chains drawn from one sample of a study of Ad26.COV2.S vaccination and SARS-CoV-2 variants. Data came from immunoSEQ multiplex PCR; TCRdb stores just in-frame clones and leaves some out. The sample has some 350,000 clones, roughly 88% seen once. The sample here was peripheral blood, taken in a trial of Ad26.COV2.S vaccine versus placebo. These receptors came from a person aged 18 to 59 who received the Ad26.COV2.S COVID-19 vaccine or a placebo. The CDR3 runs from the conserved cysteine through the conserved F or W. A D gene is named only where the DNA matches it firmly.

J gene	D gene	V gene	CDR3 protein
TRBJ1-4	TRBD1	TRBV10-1	CASSRGRGEKLFF
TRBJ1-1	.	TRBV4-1	CASSPKMNRDTKNTEAFF
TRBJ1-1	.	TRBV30	CAWRVLTEAFF
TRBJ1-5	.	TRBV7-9	CASSLGRGGNQPQHF
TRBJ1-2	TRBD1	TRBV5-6	CASSLGTGRYYYGYTF
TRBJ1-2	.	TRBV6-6	CASSRDSIYGYTF
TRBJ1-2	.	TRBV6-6	CASSPLVVSYTF
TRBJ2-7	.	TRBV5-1	CASRQVGSYEQYF
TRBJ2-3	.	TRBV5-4	CASSFGTQGVDTQYF
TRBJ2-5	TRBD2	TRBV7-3	CASSRGLDLRGQETQYF
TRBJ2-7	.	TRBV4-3	CASSQARDTEIPAYEQYF
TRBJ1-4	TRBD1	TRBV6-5	CASSTGQGNEKLFF
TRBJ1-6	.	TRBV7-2	CASSLRPRMGSPLHF
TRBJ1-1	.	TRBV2	CASRSFVNTEAFF
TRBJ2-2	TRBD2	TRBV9	CASSLLAYENTGELFF
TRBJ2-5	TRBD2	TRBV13	CASSIDSGLEETQYF
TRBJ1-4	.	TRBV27	CASSYQPEANEKLFF
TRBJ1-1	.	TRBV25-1	CASSPLGHLNTEAFF
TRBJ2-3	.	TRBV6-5	CASRRQRSTDTQYF
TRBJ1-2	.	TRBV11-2	CASSPGGVGYTF
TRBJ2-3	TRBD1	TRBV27	CASRTGSTDTQYF
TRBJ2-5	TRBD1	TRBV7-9	CASRTDRATYPQQETQYF
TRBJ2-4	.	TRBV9	CASSVVGSGRQNIQYF
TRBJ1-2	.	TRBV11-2	CASSLGLGTGYTF
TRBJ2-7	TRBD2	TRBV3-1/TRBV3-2	CASSYRGAYEQYF
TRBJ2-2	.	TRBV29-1	CSVGTPGELFF
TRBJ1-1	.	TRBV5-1	CASSWLDRNTEAFF
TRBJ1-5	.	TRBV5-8	CASSSLEGWFVDQPQHF
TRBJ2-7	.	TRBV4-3	CASSQTSAAYEQYF
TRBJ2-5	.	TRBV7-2	CASTSRRWIETQYF
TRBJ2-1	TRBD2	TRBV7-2	CASSERTLAGVYDEQFF
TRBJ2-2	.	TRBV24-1	CATSDFDVAGELFF
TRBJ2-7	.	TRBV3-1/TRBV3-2	CASSRGKGGAPTPYEQYF
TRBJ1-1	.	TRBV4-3	CASSLAKGFEAFF
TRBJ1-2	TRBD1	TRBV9	CASSVLSGGTDPNYGYTF
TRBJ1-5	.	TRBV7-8	CASSSPYQPQHF
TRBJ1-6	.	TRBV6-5	CASSSDPSSSSPLHF
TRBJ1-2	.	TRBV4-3	CASSQDSGRGYTF
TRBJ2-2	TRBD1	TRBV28	CASSPSLGQGGTGELFF
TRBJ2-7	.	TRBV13	CASSLRRNSYEQYF
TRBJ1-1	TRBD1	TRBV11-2	CASSFVEQGAFF
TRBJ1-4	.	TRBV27	CASSLGHANEKLFF
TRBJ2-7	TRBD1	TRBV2	CASIISGTGGEQYF